The rows below give T cell receptor beta chains drawn from one sample of a study of OX40 agonist ivuxolimab in advanced cancers. TCRdb keeps only in-frame clones here, not all; method: immunoSEQ multiplex PCR. The sample has about 84,000 clones, about 94% seen once. The sequenced sample was CD4+ or CD8+ T cells sorted from blood, obtained in a trial of the OX40 agonist ivuxolimab. The receptors were gathered from an adult with an advanced solid tumor such as melanoma, head and neck, liver or kidney cancer. Each CDR3 is given with its conserved first and last residue. Fields, in order: J gene, V gene, clone size, D gene, CDR3 protein, CDR3 DNA. A D gene is named only where the DNA matches it firmly. Clone size is not always given. Where it is, it says once, few, many or a class for expanded clones.

J gene: TRBJ2-7
V gene: TRBV6-5
clone size: -
D gene: -
CDR3 protein: CATRYSGVNNEQYF
CDR3 DNA: TGTGCCACACGTTATTCAGGGGTAAACAACGAGCAGTACTTC

J gene: TRBJ2-7
V gene: TRBV19
clone size: -
D gene: TRBD1
CDR3 protein: CASRGTGIYEQYF
CDR3 DNA: TGTGCCAGTAGGGGGACAGGGATCTACGAGCAGTACTTC

J gene: TRBJ2-7
V gene: TRBV6-1
clone size: -
D gene: -
CDR3 protein: CASRQGGFEQYF
CDR3 DNA: TGTGCCAGCAGGCAGGGGGGGTTCGAGCAGTACTTC

J gene: TRBJ2-7
V gene: TRBV29-1
clone size: once
D gene: -
CDR3 protein: CSVEDRSGSYEQYF
CDR3 DNA: TGCAGCGTTGAAGATCGATCGGGAAGCTACGAGCAGTACTTC

J gene: TRBJ2-7
V gene: TRBV13
clone size: -
D gene: TRBD1
CDR3 protein: CASSLERDRGLHEQYF
CDR3 DNA: TGTGCCAGCAGCCTAGAACGGGACAGGGGGCTCCACGAGCAGTACTTC

J gene: TRBJ1-2
V gene: TRBV6-5
clone size: -
D gene: -
CDR3 protein: CASSYSEGHTMGYTF
CDR3 DNA: TGTGCCAGCAGTTACAGCGAGGGGCACACTATGGGCTACACCTTC

J gene: TRBJ1-2
V gene: TRBV29-1
clone size: -
D gene: TRBD1
CDR3 protein: CSVDPRTGEDYGYTF
CDR3 DNA: TGCAGCGTTGACCCGAGGACAGGGGAGGACTATGGCTACACCTTC

J gene: TRBJ2-7
V gene: TRBV27
clone size: -
D gene: -
CDR3 protein: CASSGTLVSRNYEQYF
CDR3 DNA: TGTGCCAGCAGTGGAACTCTAGTCTCGCGGAACTACGAGCAGTACTTC

J gene: TRBJ2-2
V gene: TRBV4-3
clone size: -
D gene: TRBD1
CDR3 protein: CASSKGQGSGELFF
CDR3 DNA: TGCGCCAGCAGCAAGGGACAGGGTTCAGGGGAGCTGTTTTTT

J gene: TRBJ2-7
V gene: TRBV27
clone size: -
D gene: TRBD2
CDR3 protein: CASSPGTSGYEQYF
CDR3 DNA: TGTGCCAGCAGTCCCGGGACTAGCGGCTACGAGCAGTACTTC

J gene: TRBJ1-3
V gene: TRBV2
clone size: -
D gene: TRBD1
CDR3 protein: CASSESRDRTGNTIYF
CDR3 DNA: TGTGCCAGCAGTGAGAGCCGGGACAGAACTGGAAACACCATATATTTT

J gene: TRBJ2-7
V gene: TRBV7-9
clone size: -
D gene: TRBD1
CDR3 protein: CASSQGQGYHEQYF
CDR3 DNA: TGTGCCAGCAGCCAGGGACAGGGTTACCACGAGCAGTACTTC

J gene: TRBJ2-1
V gene: TRBV7-2
clone size: -
D gene: TRBD2
CDR3 protein: CASSPGTTYNDEQFF
CDR3 DNA: TGTGCCAGCAGCCCAGGGACTACTTACAATGATGAGCAGTTCTTC

J gene: TRBJ1-1
V gene: TRBV19
clone size: -
D gene: -
CDR3 protein: CASSPESSAEAFF
CDR3 DNA: TGTGCCAGTAGTCCAGAGTCAAGCGCTGAAGCTTTCTTT

J gene: TRBJ1-3
V gene: TRBV25-1
clone size: -
D gene: -
CDR3 protein: CASSESPMRSGNTIYF
CDR3 DNA: TGTGCCAGCAGTGAATCACCGATGCGATCTGGAAACACCATATATTTT

J gene: TRBJ1-5
V gene: TRBV27
clone size: -
D gene: -
CDR3 protein: CASSPRYSNQPQHF
CDR3 DNA: TGTGCCAGCAGTCCGAGATATAGCAATCAGCCCCAGCATTTT

J gene: TRBJ2-1
V gene: TRBV27
clone size: -
D gene: TRBD1
CDR3 protein: CASSVGQGIYNEQFF
CDR3 DNA: TGTGCCAGCAGTGTCGGACAGGGGATCTACAATGAGCAGTTCTTC

J gene: TRBJ2-6
V gene: TRBV9
clone size: -
D gene: TRBD1
CDR3 protein: CASSEGDRGAGANVLTF
CDR3 DNA: TGTGCCAGCAGCGAGGGGGACAGGGGTGCTGGGGCCAACGTCCTGACTTTC

J gene: TRBJ2-7
V gene: TRBV9
clone size: -
D gene: -
CDR3 protein: CASSVGGAGYEQYF
CDR3 DNA: TGTGCCAGCAGCGTAGGAGGAGCAGGCTACGAGCAGTACTTC

J gene: TRBJ2-1
V gene: TRBV4-2
clone size: -
D gene: TRBD2
CDR3 protein: CASSPSTSGYNEQFF
CDR3 DNA: TGTGCCAGCAGCCCCTCGACTAGCGGGTACAATGAGCAGTTCTTC

J gene: TRBJ2-7
V gene: TRBV6-5
clone size: once
D gene: -
CDR3 protein: CASSTLLTSYEQYF
CDR3 DNA: TGTGCCAGCAGTACACTTCTTACCTCCTACGAGCAGTACTTC

J gene: TRBJ2-2
V gene: TRBV30
clone size: -
D gene: -
CDR3 protein: CAWSGGTGELFF
CDR3 DNA: TGTGCCTGGAGTGGGGGGACCGGGGAGCTGTTTTTT

J gene: TRBJ1-1
V gene: TRBV7-9
clone size: -
D gene: TRBD1
CDR3 protein: CASSTKPGDSEAFF
CDR3 DNA: TGTGCCAGCAGCACCAAGCCTGGGGACAGTGAAGCTTTCTTT

J gene: TRBJ2-1
V gene: TRBV6-5
clone size: -
D gene: TRBD2
CDR3 protein: CAVTSGSEQFF
CDR3 DNA: TGTGCCGTGACTAGCGGCAGTGAGCAGTTCTTC

J gene: TRBJ1-3
V gene: TRBV6-6
clone size: -
D gene: -
CDR3 protein: CASSPLTKPGNTIYF
CDR3 DNA: TGTGCCAGCAGCCCCCTGACAAAGCCTGGAAACACCATATATTTT